This TCR beta chain originates from a study of identical twins' blood T cells. The CDR3 loop spans 15 amino acids. V lost 5 bases and J 2 bases, leaving 15 bases between the germline ends. Germline V CDR1 and CDR2: SGHTA, FQGNSA. One entry per CDR3 protein results from TCRdb running MiXCR on the 5' RACE reads. The table lists around 380,000 distinct CDR3 sequences, under 30% of them singletons. V and J are TRBV7-2 and TRBJ1-2; no firm D call. This receptor was identified in a woman between 18 and 55 years old in good health. The sample taken for sequencing was PBMCs. The CDR3 here is CASSPPSGLNYGYTF. For the CDR3, the DNA is TGTGCCAGCAGCCCCCCGAGTGGGCTGAACTATGGCTACACCTTC. Full variable domain (missing parts from reference TRBV7-2 and TRBJ1-2): GAGVSQSPSNKVTEKGKDVELRCDPISGHTALYWYRQSLGQGLEFLIYFQGNSAPDKSGLPSDRFSAERTGGSVSTLTIQRTQQEDSAVYLCASSPPSGLNYGYTFGSGTRLTVV.